The sequence of this T cell receptor beta chain was determined in a study of blood T cell repertoires in COVID-19. The wider study: Both acute and convalescent COVID-19 samples were obtained from the United States, Italy and Spain. Sources were T cells, B-cell-depleted T cells, or PBMCs; the material itself was cDNA or gDNA.

Per the study methods: Amplifying reference gene primers gave estimates of nucleated cell counts. TCRdb's table, derived via immunoSEQ multiplex PCR, lists solely in-frame clones and lacks some. The D gene and trimming were derived from the DNA, and the V and J assignments and clone size from that table. The sample carries roughly 280,000 clones, around four fifths recorded once. In regard to this clone: This sample includes further DNA sequences coding for the same CDR3.

This CDR3 region has 15 residues. Per the germline V gene, CDR1 is SNHLY and CDR2 is FYNNEI. Trimming stripped 3 bases from V and 0 bases from J, with 9 bases between. The J gene is TRBJ2-1, the V gene TRBV2, with a weak D call TRBD2 (6 bases). Sequenced sample: peripheral blood. The TCR sequence derives from a man in his fifties or sixties who had recovered from COVID-19. CDR3 protein: CASSDSGSSYNEQFF. Written as DNA, the CDR3 is TGTGCCAGCAGTGACTCCGGGAGCTCCTACAATGAGCAGTTCTTC.